The 3 T cell receptor beta chains listed next were all sequenced from one sample in a study of radiation and T cells in renal cell carcinoma. Clones were read by immunoSEQ multiplex PCR, and TCRdb kept only the in-frame ones, dropping some. The data contain 100,000 to 150,000 clones, around 81% of them seen just once; the ten biggest clones take up approximately 5%. Sample time point: blood 2 weeks post-SBRT. Documented treatment: 15 Gy SBRT to primary tumor, nephrectomy 4 weeks later. The sample was blood, taken from a patient whose treatment included radiotherapy and nephrectomy. The receptor source for this set is a man between 50 and 59 years old with renal cell carcinoma.

The gene calls are TRBV9 and TRBJ1-3; D gene ambiguous. Germline CDR1 reads SGDLS; CDR2 reads YYNGEE. V lost 5 bases and J lost 0, with 12 bases in between. The CDR3 sequence is 15 residues long. CDR3: CASSIEATSGNTIYF. For the CDR3, the DNA is TGTGCCAGCAGTATTGAAGCAACCTCTGGAAACACCATATATTTT. The variable domain in full, completed from reference TRBV9 and TRBJ1-3, reads DSGVTQTPKHLITATGQRVTLRCSPRSGDLSVYWYQQSLDQGLQFLIQYYNGEERAKGNILERFSAQQFPDLHSELNLSSLELGDSALYFCASSIEATSGNTIYFGEGSWLTVV.

The table lists this clone with a count of one. V is TRBV7-9 and J is TRBJ2-3; unclear D gene. The CDR3 is 14 amino acids. Trimming cost V 5 bases and J 1 base, with 10 bases left between them. CDR1 is SEHNR, CDR2 FQNEAQ, per germline (reference sequence). CDR3 region: CASSATSRTDTQYF. DNA for the CDR3: TGTGCCAGCAGCGCGACGAGTCGCACAGATACGCAGTATTTT.

The V call is TRBV6-1, the J call TRBJ1-2; D unresolved. The germline V and J ends were trimmed by 4 bases and 4 bases, with 16 bases remaining between them. Germline assignment: CDR1 MNHNS and CDR2 SASEGT. The CDR3 covers 15 residues. CDR3 DNA sequence: TGTGCCAGCAGTGTTTCCTCGAGGGAGCTCTATGGCTACACCTTC. Residues: CASSVSSRELYGYTF.